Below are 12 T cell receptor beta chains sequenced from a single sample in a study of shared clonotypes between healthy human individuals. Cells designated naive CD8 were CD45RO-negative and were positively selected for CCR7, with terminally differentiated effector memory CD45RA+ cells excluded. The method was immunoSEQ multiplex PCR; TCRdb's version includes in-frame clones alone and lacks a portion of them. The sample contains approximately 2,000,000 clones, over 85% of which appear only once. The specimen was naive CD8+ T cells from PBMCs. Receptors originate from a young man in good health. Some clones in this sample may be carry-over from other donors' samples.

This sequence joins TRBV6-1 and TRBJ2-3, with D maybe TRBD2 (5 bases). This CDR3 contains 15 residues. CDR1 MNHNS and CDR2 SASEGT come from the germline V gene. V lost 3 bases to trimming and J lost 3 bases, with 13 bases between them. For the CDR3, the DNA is TGTGCCAGCAGTGAGTCTCGTCGGGGTACAGATACGCAGTATTTT. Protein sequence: CASSESRRGTDTQYF.

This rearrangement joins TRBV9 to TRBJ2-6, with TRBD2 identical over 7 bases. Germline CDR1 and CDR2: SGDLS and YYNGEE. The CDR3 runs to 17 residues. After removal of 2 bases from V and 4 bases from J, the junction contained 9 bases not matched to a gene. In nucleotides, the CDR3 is TGTGCCAGCAGCGTTGAGGGGAGGGCTTCCGGGGCCAACGTCCTGACTTTC. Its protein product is CASSVEGRASGANVLTF. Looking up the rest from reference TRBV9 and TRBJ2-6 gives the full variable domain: DSGVTQTPKHLITATGQRVTLRCSPRSGDLSVYWYQQSLDQGLQFLIQYYNGEERAKGNILERFSAQQFPDLHSELNLSSLELGDSALYFCASSVEGRASGANVLTFGAGSRLTVL.

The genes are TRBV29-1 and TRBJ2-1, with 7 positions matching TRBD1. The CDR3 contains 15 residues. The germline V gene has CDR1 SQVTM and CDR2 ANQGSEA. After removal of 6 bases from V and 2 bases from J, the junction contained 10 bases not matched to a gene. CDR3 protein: CSVGPTGRPYNEQFF. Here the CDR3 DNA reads TGCAGCGTGGGACCGACAGGGAGACCCTACAATGAGCAGTTCTTC.

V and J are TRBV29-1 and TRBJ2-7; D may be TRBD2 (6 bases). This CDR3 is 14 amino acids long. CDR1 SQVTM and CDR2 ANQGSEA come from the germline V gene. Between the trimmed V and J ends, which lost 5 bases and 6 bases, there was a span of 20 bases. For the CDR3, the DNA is TGCAGCGTTCCTTCGCCAACTAGCACTCGCGAGCAGTACTTC. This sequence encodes CSVPSPTSTREQYF.

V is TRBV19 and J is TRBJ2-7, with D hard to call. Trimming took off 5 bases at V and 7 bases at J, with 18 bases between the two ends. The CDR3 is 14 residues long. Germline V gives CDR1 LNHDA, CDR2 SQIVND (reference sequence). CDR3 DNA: TGTGCCAGTAGTCCTGAGACACATATCAGGGAGCAGTACTTC. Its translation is CASSPETHIREQYF. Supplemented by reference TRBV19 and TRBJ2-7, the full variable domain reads DGGITQSPKYLFRKEGQNVTLSCEQNLNHDAMYWYRQDPGQGLRLIYYSQIVNDFQKGDIAEGYSVSREKKESFPLTVTSAQKNPTAFYLCASSPETHIREQYFGPGTRLTVT.

The DNA of the CDR3 is TGTGCCAGCAGTTTAGGGCTTTTCAGGGGGGACACTGAAGCTTTCTTT. Residues: CASSLGLFRGDTEAFF. The chain carries TRBV27 and TRBJ1-1; 7 positions agree with TRBD1. The germline V gene encodes CDR1 MNHEY and CDR2 SMNVEV (reference sequence). The CDR3 totals 16 residues. Trimming at V came to 2 bases and at J to 3 bases, leaving 9 bases not matched to a gene.

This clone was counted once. CDR3 nucleotides: TGTGCCAGCAGCCAAGATGGGGACAGGGTCACCTACGAGCAGTACTTC. It codes for CASSQDGDRVTYEQYF. This chain joins TRBV4-2 and TRBJ2-7, with 9 bases fitting TRBD1. The V and J ends lost 0 bases and 2 bases, in that order; junction bases with no gene match: 5. The CDR3 length is 16 residues. Germline V lookup: CDR1 LGHNA, CDR2 YNFKEQ.

CDR3 nucleotides: TGTGCCAGCAGCCCAATTGGCACGTATGGCTACACCTTC. Encoded protein: CASSPIGTYGYTF. The chain employs TRBV5-5 and TRBJ1-2; D remains unclear. Trimming pared 4 bases from V and 5 bases from J, leaving 12 bases between. Looked up from germline, CDR1 is SGHKS and CDR2 is YYEKEE (reference sequence). CDR3 length: 13 amino acids.

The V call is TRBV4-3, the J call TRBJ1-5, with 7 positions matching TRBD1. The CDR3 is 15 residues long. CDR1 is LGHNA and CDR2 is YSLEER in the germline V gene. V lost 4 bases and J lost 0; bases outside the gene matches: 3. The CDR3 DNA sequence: TGCGCCAGCAGCCTGGGACAGTATAGCAATCAGCCCCAGCATTTT. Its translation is CASSLGQYSNQPQHF.

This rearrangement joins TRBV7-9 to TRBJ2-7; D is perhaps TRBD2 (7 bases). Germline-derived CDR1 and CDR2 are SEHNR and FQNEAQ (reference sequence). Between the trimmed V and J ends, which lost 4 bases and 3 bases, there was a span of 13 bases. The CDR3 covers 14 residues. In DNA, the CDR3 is TGTGCCAGCAGCTCACGGGGGGCTGGCTACGAGCAGTACTTC. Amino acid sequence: CASSSRGAGYEQYF. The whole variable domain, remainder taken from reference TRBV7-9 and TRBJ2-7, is DTGVSQNPRHKITKRGQNVTFRCDPISEHNRLYWYRQTLGQGPEFLTYFQNEAQLEKSRLLSDRFSAERPKGSFSTLEIQRTEQGDSAMYLCASSSRGAGYEQYFGPGTRLTVT.

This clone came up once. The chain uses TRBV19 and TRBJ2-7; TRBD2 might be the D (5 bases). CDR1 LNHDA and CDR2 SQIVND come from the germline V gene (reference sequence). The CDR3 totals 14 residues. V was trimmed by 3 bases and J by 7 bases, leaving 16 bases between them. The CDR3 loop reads CASSMSGSLREQYF. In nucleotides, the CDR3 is TGTGCCAGTAGTATGTCGGGATCCCTAAGGGAGCAGTACTTC.

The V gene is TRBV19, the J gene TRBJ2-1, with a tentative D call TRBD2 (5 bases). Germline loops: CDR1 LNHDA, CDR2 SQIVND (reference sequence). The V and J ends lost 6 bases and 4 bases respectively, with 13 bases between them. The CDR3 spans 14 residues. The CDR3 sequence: CASRPLGEYNEQFF. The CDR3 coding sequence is TGTGCCAGTAGGCCTTTGGGAGAATACAATGAGCAGTTCTTC. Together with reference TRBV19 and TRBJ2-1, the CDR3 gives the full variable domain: DGGITQSPKYLFRKEGQNVTLSCEQNLNHDAMYWYRQDPGQGLRLIYYSQIVNDFQKGDIAEGYSVSREKKESFPLTVTSAQKNPTAFYLCASRPLGEYNEQFFGPGTRLTVL.